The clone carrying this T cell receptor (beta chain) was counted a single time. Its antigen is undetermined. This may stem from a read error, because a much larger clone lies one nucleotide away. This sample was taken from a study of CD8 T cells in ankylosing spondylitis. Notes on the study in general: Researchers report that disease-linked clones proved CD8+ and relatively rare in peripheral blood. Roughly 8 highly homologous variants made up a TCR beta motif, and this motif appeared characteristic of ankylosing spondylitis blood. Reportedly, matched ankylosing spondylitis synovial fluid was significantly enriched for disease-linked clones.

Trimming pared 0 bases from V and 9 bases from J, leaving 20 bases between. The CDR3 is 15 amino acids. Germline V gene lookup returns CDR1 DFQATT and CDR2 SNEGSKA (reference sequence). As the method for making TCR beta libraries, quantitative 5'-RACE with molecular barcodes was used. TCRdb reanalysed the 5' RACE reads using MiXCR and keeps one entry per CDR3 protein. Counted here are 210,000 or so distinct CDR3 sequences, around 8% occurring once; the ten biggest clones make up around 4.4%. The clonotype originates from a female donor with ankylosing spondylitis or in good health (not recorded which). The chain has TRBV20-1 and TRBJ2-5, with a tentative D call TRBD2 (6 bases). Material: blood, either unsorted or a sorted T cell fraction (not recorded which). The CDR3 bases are TGCAGTGCTAGAGATCCCCTGATGGGGGGAGTGGCCCAGTACTTC. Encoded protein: CSARDPLMGGVAQYF.